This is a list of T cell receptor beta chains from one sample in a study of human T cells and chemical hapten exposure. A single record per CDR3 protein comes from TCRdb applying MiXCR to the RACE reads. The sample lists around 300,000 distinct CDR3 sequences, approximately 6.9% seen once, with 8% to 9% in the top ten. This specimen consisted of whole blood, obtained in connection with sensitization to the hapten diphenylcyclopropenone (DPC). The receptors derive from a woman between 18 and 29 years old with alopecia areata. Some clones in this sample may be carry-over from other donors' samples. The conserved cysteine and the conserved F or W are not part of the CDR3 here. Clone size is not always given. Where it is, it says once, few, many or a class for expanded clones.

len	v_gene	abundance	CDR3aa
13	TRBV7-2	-	ASSFSGQGEETQY
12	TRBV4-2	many	ASSEMAGDTEAF
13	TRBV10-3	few	AISPGAGEDQPQH
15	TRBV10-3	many	AISESFPGQGSNEQF
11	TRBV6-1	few	AVKGYSNQPQH
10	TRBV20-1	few	THWGARGEAF
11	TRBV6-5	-	ASSLDREKPQH
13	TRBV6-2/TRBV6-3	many	ASSHRGRGGNEQF
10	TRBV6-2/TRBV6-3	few	ASIPSNSPLH
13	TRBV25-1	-	ASSEPQGAITEAF
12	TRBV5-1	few	ASSASQGSTEAF
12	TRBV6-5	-	ASSVGGSPYGYT
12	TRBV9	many	ASTQGLHTDTQY
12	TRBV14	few	ASSQDWAGAEQY
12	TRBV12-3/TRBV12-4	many	ASSPPSARYGYT
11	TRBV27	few	ASRLDHNSPLH
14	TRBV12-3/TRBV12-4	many	ASTRVVGSYNSPLH
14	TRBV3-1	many	ASSQGQDSSYNEQF
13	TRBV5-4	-	ASSLGRQGQETQY
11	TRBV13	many	ASSRLVEETQY
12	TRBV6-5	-	ASSLGYLDEKLF
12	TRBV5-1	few	ASSLGEDNSPLH
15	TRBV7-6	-	ASSLGTSGGLDYEQY
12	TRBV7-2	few	ASSFGSNNSPLH
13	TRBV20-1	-	SARDPPGSYSPLH
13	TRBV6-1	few	ASSDGGRGAGELF
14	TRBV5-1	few	ASSLGQMIAKNIQY
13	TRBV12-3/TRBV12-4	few	ASSLLQNSGNTIY
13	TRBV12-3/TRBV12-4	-	ASSLEITSTDTQY
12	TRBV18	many	ASSPTRDGNTIY
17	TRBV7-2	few	ASSSYGGFYKQMNTEAF
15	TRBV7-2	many	ASSFFPGPSSYNEQF
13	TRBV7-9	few	ASSLAGGFRNEQF
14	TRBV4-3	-	ASSQVAAGRNTEAF
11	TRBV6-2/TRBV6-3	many	ASTRAGANVLT